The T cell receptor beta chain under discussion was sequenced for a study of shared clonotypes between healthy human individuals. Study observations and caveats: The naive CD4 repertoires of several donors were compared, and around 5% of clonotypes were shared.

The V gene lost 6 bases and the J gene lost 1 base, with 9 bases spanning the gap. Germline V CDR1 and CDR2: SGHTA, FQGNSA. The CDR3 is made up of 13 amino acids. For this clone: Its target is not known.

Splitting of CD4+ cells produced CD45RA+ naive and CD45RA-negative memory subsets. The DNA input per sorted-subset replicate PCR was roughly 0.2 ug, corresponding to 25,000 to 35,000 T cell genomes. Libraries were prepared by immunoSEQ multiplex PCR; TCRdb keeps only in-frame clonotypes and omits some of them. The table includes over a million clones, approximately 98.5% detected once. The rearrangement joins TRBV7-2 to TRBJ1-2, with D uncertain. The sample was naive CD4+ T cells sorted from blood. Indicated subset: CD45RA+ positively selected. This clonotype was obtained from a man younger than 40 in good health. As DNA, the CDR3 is TGTGCCAGCAGATCACCCGTTAACTATGGCTACACCTTC. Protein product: CASRSPVNYGYTF.